This T cell receptor (beta chain) was sequenced during a study of blood T cell repertoires in COVID-19. Germline CDR1 and CDR2: LGHNA and YNFKEQ. CDR3 size: 17 residues. Deletions cut 4 bases from V and 0 bases from J, with 16 bases between. In the source study's methods: Amplification from reference gene primers served as the basis for estimated nucleated cell counts. Using immunoSEQ multiplex PCR, the repertoire was profiled, and TCRdb retains in-frame clones only, with some absent. V and J calls and clone size are those listed in that table; D and trimming were worked out from the DNA. Altogether 110,000 to 150,000 clones are present, 70% to 85% being singletons, with the ten largest covering 8% to 10%.

Sequenced input: peripheral blood. This receptor was obtained from a woman of 80 years or more in a cohort sampled during active or convalescent COVID-19. The rearrangement uses TRBV4-2 and TRBJ1-3; D possibly corresponds to TRBD1 (5 bases). CDR3 sequence reads: CASSPGGGLDSGNTIYF. The DNA of the CDR3 is TGTGCCAGCAGCCCGGGGGGGGGACTTGACTCTGGAAACACCATATATTTT.